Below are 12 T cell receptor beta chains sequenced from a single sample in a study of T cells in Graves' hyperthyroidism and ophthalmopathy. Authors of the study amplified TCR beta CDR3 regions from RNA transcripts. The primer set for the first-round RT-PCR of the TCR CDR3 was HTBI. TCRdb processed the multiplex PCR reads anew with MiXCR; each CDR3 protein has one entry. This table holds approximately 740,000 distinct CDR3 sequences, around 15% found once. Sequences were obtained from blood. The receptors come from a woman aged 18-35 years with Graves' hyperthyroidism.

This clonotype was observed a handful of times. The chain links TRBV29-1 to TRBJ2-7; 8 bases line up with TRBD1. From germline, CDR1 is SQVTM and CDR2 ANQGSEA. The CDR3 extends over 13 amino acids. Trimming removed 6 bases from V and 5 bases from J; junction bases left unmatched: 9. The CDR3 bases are TGCAGCGTCGGACAGGGATACGGAAACGAGCAGTACTTC. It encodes CSVGQGYGNEQYF.

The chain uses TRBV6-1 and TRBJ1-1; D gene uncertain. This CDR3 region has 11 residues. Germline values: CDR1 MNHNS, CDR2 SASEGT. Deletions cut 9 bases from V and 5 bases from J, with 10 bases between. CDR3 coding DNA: TGTGCCAGTAACCAGGAGACTGAAGCTTTCTTT. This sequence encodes CASNQETEAFF.

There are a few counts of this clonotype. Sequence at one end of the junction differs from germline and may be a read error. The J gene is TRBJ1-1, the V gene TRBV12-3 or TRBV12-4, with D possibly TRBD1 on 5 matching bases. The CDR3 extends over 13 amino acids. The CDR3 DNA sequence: TGTGCCAGCAGTTCACAGGAGAACACTGGAGCTTTCTTT. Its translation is CASSSQENTGAFF.

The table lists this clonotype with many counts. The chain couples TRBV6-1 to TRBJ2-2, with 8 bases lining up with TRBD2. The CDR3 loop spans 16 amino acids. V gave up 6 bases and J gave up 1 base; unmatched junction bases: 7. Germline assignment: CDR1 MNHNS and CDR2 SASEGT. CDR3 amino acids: CASRFSGTLNTGELFF. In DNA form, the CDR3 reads TGTGCCAGCAGGTTTAGCGGGACCCTGAACACCGGGGAGCTGTTTTTT.

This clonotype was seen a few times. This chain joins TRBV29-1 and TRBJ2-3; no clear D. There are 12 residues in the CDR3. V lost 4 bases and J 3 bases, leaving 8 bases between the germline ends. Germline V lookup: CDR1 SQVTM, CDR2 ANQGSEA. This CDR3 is CSVAGETDTQYF. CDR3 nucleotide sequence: TGCAGCGTTGCAGGCGAGACAGATACGCAGTATTTT.

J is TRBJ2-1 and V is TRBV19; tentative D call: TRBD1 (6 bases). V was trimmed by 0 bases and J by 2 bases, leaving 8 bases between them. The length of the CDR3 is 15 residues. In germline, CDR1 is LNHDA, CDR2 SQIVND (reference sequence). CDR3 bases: TGTGCCAGTAGTATAGACCGGGACACCTACAATGAGCAGTTCTTC. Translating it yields CASSIDRDTYNEQFF.

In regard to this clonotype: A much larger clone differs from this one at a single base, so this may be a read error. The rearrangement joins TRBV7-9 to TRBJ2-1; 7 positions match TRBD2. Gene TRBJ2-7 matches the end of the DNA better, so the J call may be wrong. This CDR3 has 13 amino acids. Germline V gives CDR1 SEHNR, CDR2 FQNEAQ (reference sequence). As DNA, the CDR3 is TGTGCCAGCAGTAGCGGGTACTACAATGAGCAGTACTTC. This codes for CASSSGYYNEQYF.

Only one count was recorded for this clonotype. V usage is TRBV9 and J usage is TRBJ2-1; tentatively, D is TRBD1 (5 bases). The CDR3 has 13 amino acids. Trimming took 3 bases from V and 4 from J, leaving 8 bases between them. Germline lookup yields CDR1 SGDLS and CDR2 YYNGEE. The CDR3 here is CASSDDSYNEQFF. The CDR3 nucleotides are TGTGCCAGCAGCGATGACAGTTACAATGAGCAGTTCTTC.

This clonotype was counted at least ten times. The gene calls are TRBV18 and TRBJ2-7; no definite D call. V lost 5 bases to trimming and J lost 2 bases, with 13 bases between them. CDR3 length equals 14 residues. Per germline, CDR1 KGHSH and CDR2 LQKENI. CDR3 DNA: TGTGCCAGCTCAGAAGGTGCAGGTACCTACGAGCAGTACTTC. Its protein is CASSEGAGTYEQYF.

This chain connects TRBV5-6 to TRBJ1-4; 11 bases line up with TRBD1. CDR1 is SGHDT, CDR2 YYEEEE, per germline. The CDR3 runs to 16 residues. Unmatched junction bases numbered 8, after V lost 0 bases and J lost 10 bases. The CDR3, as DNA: TGTGCCAGCAGCTTGGGGACTTTGGGACAGGGGGGAAAACTGTTTTTT. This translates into CASSLGTLGQGGKLFF.

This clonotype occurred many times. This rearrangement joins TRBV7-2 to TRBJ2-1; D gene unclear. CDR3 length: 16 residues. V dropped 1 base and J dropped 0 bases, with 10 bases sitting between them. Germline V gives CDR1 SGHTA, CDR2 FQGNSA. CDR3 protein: CASSLGGPFSYNEQFF. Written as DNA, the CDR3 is TGTGCCAGCAGCTTAGGCGGCCCTTTCTCCTACAATGAGCAGTTCTTC.

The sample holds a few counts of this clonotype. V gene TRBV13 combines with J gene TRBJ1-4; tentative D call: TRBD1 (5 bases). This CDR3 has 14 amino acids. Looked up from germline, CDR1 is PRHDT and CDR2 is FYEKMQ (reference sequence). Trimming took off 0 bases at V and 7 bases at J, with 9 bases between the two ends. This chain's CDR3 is CASSLGRVGEKLFF. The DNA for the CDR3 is TGTGCCAGCAGCTTAGGCAGGGTTGGTGAAAAACTGTTTTTT.